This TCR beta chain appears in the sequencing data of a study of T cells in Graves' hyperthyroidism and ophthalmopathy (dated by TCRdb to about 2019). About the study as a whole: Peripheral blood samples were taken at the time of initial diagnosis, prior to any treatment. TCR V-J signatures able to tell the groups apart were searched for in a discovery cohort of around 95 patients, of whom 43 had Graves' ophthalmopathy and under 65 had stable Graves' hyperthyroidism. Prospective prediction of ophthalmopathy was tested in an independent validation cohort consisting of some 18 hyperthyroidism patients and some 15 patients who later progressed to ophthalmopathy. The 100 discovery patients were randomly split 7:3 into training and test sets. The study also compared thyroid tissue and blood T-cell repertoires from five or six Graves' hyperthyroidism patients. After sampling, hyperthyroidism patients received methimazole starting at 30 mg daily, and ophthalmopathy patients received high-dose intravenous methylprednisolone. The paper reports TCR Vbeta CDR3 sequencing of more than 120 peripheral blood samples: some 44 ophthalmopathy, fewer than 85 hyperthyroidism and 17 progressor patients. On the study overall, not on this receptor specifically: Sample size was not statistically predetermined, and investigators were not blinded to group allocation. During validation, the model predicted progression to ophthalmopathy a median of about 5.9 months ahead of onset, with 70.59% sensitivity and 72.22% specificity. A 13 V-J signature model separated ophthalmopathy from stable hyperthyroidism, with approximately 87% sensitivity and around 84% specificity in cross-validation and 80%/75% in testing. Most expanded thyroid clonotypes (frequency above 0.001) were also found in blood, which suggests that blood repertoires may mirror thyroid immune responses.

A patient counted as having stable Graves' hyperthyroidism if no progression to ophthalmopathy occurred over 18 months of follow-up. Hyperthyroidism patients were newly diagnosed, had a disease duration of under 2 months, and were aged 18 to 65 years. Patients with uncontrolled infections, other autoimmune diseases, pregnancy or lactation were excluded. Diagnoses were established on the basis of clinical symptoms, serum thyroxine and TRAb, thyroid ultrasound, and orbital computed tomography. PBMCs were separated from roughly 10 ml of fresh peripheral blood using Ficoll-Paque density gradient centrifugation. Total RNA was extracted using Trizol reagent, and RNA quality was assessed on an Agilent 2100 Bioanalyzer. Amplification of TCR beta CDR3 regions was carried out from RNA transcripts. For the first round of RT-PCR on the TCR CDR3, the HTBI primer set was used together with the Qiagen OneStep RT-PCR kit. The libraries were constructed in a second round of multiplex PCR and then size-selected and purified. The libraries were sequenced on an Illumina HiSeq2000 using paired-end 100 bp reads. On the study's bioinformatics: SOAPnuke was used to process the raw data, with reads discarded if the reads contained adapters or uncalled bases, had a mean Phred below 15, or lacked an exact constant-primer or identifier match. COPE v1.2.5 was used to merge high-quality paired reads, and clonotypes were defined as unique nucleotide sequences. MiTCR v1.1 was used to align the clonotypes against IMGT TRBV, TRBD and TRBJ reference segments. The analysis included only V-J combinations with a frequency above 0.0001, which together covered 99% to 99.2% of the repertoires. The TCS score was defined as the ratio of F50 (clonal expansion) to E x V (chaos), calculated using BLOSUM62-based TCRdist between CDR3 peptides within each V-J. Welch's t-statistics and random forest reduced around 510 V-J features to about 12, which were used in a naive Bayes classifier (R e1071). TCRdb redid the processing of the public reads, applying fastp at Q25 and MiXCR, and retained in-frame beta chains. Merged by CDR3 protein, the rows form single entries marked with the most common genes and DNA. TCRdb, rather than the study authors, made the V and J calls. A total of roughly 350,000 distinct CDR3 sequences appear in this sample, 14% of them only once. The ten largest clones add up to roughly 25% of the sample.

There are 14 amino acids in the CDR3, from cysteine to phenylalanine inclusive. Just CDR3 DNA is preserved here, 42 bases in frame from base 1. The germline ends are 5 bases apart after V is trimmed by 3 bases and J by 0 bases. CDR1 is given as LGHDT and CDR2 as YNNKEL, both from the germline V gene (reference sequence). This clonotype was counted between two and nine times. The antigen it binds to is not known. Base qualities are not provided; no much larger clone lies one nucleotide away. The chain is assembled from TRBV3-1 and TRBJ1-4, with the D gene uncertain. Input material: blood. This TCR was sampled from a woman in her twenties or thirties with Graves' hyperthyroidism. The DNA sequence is TGTGCCAGCAGCCAGGTATCAACTAATGAAAAACTGTTTTTT. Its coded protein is CASSQVSTNEKLFF.